Detailed here is one T cell receptor (beta chain). This CDR3 has 15 amino acids. Looked up from germline, CDR1 is SQVTM and CDR2 is ANQGSEA. After removal of 4 bases from V and 4 bases from J, the junction contained 8 bases not matched to a gene. Methods used by the authors: Estimation of nucleated cell counts was performed using reference gene primer amplification. Clones were sequenced by immunoSEQ multiplex PCR, and TCRdb holds only the in-frame ones, with some missing. The D gene and trimming were derived from the DNA, and the V and J assignments and clone size from that table. Of 540,000 or so clones detected, approximately 91% appear once; the ten largest clones hold less than 9.5%. The sample originates from a study of blood T cell repertoires in COVID-19.

V usage is TRBV29-1 and J usage is TRBJ1-5, with 9 bases that match TRBD1. The sequenced sample consisted of peripheral blood. The source is a woman in her forties or fifties with COVID-19, enrolled during active disease. This CDR3 reads CSVAEGQGLNQPQHF. The CDR3 DNA sequence: TGCAGCGTTGCCGAGGGACAGGGACTGAATCAGCCCCAGCATTTT.